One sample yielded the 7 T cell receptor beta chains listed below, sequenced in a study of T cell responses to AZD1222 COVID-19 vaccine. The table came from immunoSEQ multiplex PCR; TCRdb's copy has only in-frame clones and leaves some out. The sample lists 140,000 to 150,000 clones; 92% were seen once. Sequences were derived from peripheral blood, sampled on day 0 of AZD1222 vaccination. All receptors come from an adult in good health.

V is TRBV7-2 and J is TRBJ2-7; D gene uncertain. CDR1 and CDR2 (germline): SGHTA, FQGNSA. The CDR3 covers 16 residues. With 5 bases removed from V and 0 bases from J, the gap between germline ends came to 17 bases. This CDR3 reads CASSLAARKSSYEQYF. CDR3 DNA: TGTGCCAGCAGCCTCGCGGCGAGGAAAAGCTCCTACGAGCAGTACTTC.

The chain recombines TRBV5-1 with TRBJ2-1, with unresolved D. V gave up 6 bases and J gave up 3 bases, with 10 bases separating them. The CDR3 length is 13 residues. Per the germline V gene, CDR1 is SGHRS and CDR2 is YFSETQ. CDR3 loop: CASKLEVYNEQFF. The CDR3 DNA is TGCGCCAGCAAGCTCGAGGTCTACAATGAGCAGTTCTTC.

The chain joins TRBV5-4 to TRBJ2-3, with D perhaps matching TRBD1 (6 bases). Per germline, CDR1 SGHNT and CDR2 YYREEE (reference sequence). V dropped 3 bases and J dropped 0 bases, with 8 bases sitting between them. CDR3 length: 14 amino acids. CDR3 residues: CASSSGQSTDTQYF. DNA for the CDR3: TGTGCCAGCAGCTCAGGACAGAGCACAGATACGCAGTATTTT.

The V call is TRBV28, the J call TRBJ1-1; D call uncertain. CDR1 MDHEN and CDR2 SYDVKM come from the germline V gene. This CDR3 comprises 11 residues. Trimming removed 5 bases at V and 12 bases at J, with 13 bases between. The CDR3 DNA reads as TGTGCCAGCAGTCGTTTAGTTGAGACTTTCTTT. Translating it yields CASSRLVETFF.

The CDR3 DNA follows: TGCGCCAGCAGCTTGGTTGGTGGGTTGTCTGAAGCTTTCTTT. Protein: CASSLVGGLSEAFF. This chain joins TRBV5-1 and TRBJ1-1; D unclear. Germline V gene lookup returns CDR1 SGHRS and CDR2 YFSETQ. V lost 0 bases, J lost 6 bases, and 12 bases lay in between. This CDR3 contains 14 residues.

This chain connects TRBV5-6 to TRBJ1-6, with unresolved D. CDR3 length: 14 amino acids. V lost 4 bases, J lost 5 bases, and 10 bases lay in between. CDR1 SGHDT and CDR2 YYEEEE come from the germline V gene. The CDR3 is CASSRTGDNSPLHF. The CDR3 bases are TGTGCCAGCAGCCGGACGGGAGATAATTCACCCCTCCACTTT.

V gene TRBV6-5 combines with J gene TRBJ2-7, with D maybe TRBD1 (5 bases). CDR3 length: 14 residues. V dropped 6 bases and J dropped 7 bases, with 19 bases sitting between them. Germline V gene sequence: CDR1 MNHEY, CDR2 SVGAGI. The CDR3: CASSRTLPTLEQYF. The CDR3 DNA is TGTGCCAGCAGCCGGACACTTCCTACGTTGGAGCAGTACTTC.